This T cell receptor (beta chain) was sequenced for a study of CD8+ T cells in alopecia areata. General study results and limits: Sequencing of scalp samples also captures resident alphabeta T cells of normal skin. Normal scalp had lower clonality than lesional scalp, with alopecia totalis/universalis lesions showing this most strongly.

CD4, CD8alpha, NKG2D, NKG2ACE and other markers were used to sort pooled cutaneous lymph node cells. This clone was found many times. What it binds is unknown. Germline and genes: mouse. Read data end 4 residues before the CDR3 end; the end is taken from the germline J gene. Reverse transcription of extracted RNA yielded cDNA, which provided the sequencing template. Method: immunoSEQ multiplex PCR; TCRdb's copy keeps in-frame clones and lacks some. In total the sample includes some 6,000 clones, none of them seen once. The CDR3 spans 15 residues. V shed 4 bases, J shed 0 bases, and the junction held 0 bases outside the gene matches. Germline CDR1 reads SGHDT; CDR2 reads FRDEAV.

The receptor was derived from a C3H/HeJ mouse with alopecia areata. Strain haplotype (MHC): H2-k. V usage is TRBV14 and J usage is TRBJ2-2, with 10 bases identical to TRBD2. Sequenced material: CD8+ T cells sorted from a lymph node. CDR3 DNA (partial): TGTGCCAGCAGTGGACTGGGGGCAAACACCGGG. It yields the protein CASSGLGANTG. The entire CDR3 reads CASSGLGANTGQLYF.